This TCR beta chain comes out of a study of early T cells in non-severe SARS-CoV-2 infection. The library protocol tagged individual cDNA molecules with unique molecular identifiers. TCRdb reprocessed the 5' RACE reads with MiXCR, giving one entry per CDR3 protein. The table lists tens of thousands of distinct CDR3 sequences, 10% to 15% of them singletons. Germline V gene lookup returns CDR1 MNHNY and CDR2 SVGAGI (reference sequence). Trimming removed 0 bases at V and 0 bases at J, with 11 bases between. The CDR3 length is 16 residues. What was sequenced was whole blood. V and J are TRBV6-6 and TRBJ1-1; D is uncertain. The clonotype originates from an adult who was a healthcare worker with PCR-confirmed SARS-CoV-2 infection or an uninfected control (not recorded which). The CDR3 region is CASSYSIGRMNTEAFF. The CDR3 region has the DNA TGTGCCAGCAGTTACTCGATCGGTAGAATGAACACTGAAGCTTTCTTT.